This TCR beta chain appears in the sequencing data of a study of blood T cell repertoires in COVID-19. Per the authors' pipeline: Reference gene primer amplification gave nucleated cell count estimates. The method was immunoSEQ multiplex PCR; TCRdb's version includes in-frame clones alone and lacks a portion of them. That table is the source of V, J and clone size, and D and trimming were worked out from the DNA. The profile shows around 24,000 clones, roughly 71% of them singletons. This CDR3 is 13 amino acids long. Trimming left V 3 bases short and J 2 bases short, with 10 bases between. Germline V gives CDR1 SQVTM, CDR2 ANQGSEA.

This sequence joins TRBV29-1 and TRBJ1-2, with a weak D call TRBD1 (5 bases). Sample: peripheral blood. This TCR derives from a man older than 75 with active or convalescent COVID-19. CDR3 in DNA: TGCAGCGTTGACCTCCAGGGAAACTATGGCTACACCTTC. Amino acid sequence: CSVDLQGNYGYTF.